This T cell receptor beta chain was identified during a study of early T cells in non-severe SARS-CoV-2 infection. Study in general: The authors sequenced bulk RNA from unsorted whole blood, leaving chains unpaired.

Study-wide results and limits: Anti-spike CD8 responses were favored by VDJdb matching, which missed private and CD4 specificities.

This clonotype has more than one count but fewer than ten. What it recognizes is unknown. Individual cDNA molecules were tagged with unique molecular identifiers, the study reported. TCRdb recomputed calls from the 5' RACE reads with MiXCR, one row per CDR3 protein. The table has tens of thousands of distinct CDR3 sequences, approximately 12% seen once. Germline CDR1 reads SGHAT; CDR2 reads FQNNGV. V was shortened by 0 bases and J by 2 bases, with 11 bases between the two germline ends. The CDR3 has 15 amino acids. The sequenced material came from whole blood. This clonotype was obtained from an adult who was a healthcare worker with PCR-confirmed SARS-CoV-2 infection or an uninfected control (not recorded which). V gene TRBV11-2 combines with J gene TRBJ2-7, with a weak D call TRBD1 (6 bases). The CDR3 sequence: CASSLEQGSPYEQYF. The CDR3 bases are TGTGCCAGCAGCTTAGAACAGGGATCCCCCTACGAGCAGTACTTC.